A single T cell receptor (beta chain) is shown here with its context. Measured with immunoSEQ multiplex PCR; TCRdb has only the in-frame clones, and not every one. The sample includes 55,000 to 60,000 clones, around 76% seen only once; the top ten take roughly a fifth. The data derive from a study of blood T cell repertoires in COVID-19. Trimming took 0 bases from V and 2 from J; bases not matched to a gene: 19. Germline loops: CDR1 SNHLY, CDR2 FYNNEI. CDR3 size: 22 residues. The TCR sequence derives from a man aged 45-65 years with active or convalescent COVID-19. The sample consisted of peripheral blood. This sequence joins TRBV2 and TRBJ2-3; the match to TRBD2 covers 11 bases. CDR3: CASSEAVSIGLAGPGPTDTQYF. The CDR3 DNA reads TGTGCCAGCAGTGAAGCGGTATCTATCGGACTAGCGGGCCCTGGCCCCACAGATACGCAGTATTTT.